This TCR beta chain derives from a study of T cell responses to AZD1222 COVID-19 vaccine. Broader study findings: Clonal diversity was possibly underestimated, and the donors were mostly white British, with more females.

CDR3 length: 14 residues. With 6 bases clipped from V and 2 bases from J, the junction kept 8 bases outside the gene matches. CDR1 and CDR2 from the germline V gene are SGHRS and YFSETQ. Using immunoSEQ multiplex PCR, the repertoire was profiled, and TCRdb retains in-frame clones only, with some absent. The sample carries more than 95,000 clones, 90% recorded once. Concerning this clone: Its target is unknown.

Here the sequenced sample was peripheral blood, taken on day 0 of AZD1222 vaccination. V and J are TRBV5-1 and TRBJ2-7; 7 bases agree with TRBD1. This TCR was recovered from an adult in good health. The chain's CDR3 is CASTRTGRAYEQYF. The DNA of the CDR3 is TGCGCCAGCACCCGGACAGGTAGAGCCTACGAGCAGTACTTC.